This T cell receptor beta chain was captured in a study of cytomegalovirus exposure and HLA in healthy donors. Findings of the study overall: Immune exposure information comprised only CMV serostatus. As a later analysis revealed, the rate of TCR association differed by HLA locus, with DRB1 most and HLA-C fewest.

Per the germline V gene, CDR1 is SEHNR and CDR2 is FQNEAQ (reference sequence). This CDR3 spans 15 amino acids. The V and J ends lost 5 bases and 10 bases respectively, with 18 bases between them. Of note for this clone: Its cognate antigen is unknown.

These donors, healthy bone marrow donors, were studied. PCR employed 60 Vbeta and 13 Jbeta primers. The repertoire was sequenced with immunoSEQ multiplex PCR; TCRdb's copy has only in-frame clones and lacks some. The sample gives fewer than 150,000 clones, 80% of which show up once; 1% is in the top ten. Input material: PBMCs. J is TRBJ1-6 and V is TRBV7-9; D not resolved. This TCR was recovered from a man aged 40-55 years in good health and CMV-seronegative. The CDR3 nucleotides are TGTGCCAGCAGCACCCTCGCCGGGATCGGGTCACCCCTCCACTTT. Protein sequence: CASSTLAGIGSPLHF.